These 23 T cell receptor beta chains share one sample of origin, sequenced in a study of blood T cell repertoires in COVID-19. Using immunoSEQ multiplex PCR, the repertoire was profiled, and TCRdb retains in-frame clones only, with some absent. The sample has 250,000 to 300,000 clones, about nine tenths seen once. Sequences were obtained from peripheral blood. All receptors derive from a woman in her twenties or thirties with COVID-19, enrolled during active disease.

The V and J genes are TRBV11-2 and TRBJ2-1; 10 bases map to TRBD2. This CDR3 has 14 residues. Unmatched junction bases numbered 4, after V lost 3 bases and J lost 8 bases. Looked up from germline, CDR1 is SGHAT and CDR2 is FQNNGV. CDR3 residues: CASSFVAGGDEQFF. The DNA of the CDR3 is TGTGCCAGCAGCTTCGTAGCGGGAGGAGATGAGCAGTTCTTC.

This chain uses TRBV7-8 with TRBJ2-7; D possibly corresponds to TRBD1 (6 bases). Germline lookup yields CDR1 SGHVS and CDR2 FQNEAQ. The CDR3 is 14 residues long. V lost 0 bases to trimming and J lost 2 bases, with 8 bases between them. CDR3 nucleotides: TGTGCCAGCAGCTTAGCGGACAGAGCCTACGAGCAGTACTTC. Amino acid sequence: CASSLADRAYEQYF.

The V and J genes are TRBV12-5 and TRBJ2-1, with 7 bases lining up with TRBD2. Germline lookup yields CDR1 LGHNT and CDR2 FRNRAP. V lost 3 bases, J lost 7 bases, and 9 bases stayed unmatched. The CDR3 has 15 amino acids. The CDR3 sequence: CASGLEAGARNEQFF. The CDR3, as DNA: TGTGCTAGTGGTTTAGAGGCGGGAGCTCGGAATGAGCAGTTCTTC.

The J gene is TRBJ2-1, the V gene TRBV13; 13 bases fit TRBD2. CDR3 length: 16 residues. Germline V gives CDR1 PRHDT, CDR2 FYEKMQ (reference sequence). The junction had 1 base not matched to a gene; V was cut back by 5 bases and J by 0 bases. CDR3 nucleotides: TGTGCCAGCAGCCGGACTAGCGGGAGCTCCTACAATGAGCAGTTCTTC. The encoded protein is CASSRTSGSSYNEQFF.

DNA of the CDR3: TGCGCCAGCAGCTTGTATCCCAATCGGGGAGATACGCAGTATTTT. Protein sequence: CASSLYPNRGDTQYF. The chain carries TRBV5-1 and TRBJ2-3, with a possible D match to TRBD2 (5 bases). Germline CDR1 is SGHRS and CDR2 is YFSETQ. The CDR3 is 15 residues long. The V gene lost 1 base and the J gene lost 5 bases, with 14 bases spanning the gap.

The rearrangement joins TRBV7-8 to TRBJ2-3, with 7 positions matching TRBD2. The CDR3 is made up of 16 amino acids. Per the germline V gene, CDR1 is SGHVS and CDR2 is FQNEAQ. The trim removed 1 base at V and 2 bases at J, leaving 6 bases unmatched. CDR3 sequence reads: CASSLVAGVITDTQYF. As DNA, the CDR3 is TGTGCCAGCAGCTTAGTGGCGGGAGTTATCACAGATACGCAGTATTTT.

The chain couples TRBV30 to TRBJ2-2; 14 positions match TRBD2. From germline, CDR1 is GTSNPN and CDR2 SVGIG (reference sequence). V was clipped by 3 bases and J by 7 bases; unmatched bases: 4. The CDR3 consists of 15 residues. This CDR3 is CAWSPGLAGVGELFF. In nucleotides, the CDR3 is TGTGCCTGGAGCCCGGGACTAGCGGGAGTCGGGGAGCTGTTTTTT.

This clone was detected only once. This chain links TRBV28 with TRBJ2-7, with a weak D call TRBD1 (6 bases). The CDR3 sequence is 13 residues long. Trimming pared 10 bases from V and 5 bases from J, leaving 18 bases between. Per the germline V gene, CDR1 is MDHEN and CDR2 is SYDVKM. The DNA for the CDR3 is TGTGCCATCACAGGGTCCACGAGTGACGAGCAGTACTTC. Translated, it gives CAITGSTSDEQYF. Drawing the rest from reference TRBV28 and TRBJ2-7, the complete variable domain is DVKVTQSSRYLVKRTGEKVFLECVQDMDHENMFWYRQDPGLGLRLIYFSYDVKMKEKGDIPEGYSVSREKKERFSLILESASTNQTSMYLCAITGSTSDEQYFGPGTRLTVT.

The chain's CDR3 is CAWSVQGGTYEQYF. CDR3 coding DNA: TGTGCCTGGAGTGTACAAGGAGGAACCTACGAGCAGTACTTC. The J gene is TRBJ2-7, the V gene TRBV30; a weak D match, TRBD2 (5 bases). Trimming pared 0 bases from V and 2 bases from J, leaving 11 bases between. The CDR3 consists of 14 residues. CDR1 and CDR2 from the germline V gene are GTSNPN and SVGIG (reference sequence).

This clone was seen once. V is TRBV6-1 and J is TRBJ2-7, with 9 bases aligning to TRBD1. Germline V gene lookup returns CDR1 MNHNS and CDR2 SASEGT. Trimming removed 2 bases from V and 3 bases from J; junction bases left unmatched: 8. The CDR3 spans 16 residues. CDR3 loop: CASSEPGTGSIYEQYF. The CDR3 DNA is TGTGCCAGCAGTGAACCCGGGACAGGGTCGATCTACGAGCAGTACTTC.

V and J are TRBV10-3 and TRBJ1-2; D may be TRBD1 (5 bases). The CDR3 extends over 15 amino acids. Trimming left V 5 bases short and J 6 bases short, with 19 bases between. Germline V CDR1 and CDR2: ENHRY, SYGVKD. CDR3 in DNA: TGTGCCATCAGTCAGCCCAGGGTATGGGTAGATGGCTACACCTTC. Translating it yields CAISQPRVWVDGYTF.

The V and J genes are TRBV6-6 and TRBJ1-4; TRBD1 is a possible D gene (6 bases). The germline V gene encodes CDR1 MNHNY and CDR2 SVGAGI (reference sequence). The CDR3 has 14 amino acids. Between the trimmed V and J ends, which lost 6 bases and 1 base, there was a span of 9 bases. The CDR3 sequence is CASSLGGTNEKLFF. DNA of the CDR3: TGTGCCAGCAGCTTAGGGGGAACTAATGAAAAACTGTTTTTT.

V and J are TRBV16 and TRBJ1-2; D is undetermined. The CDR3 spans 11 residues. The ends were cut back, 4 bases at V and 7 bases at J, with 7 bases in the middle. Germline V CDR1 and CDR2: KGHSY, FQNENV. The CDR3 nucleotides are TGTGCCAGCAGCCTTGCGGGTGGCTACACCTTC. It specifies CASSLAGGYTF.

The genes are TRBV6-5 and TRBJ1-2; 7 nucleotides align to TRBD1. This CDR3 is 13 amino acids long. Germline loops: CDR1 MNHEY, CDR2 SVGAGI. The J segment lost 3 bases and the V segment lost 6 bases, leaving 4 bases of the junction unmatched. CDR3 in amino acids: CASSPGQDYGYTF. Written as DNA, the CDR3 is TGTGCCAGCAGCCCCGGACAGGACTATGGCTACACCTTC.

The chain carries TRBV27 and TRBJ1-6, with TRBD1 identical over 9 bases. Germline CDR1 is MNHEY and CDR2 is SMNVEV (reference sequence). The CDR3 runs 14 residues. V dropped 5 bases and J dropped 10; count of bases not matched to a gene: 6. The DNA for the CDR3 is TGTGCCAGCAGTGTGGGACAGGGTGAATCACCCCTCCACTTT. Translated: CASSVGQGESPLHF.

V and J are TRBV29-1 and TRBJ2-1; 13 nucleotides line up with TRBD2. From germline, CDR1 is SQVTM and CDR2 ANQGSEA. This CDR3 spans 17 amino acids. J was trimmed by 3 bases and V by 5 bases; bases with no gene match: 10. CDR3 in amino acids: CSVLGLAGVGNYNEQFF. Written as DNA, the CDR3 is TGCAGCGTTCTAGGACTAGCGGGAGTGGGGAACTACAATGAGCAGTTCTTC.

CDR3 bases: TGTGCCAGTAGTACCCAACTGGACAGGGCTACTGAAGCTTTCTTT. Its protein product is CASSTQLDRATEAFF. The genes are TRBV19 and TRBJ1-1, with TRBD1 matching 8 bases. The V gene end was trimmed by 4 bases and the J gene end by 5 bases; junction bases not matched to a gene: 9. The CDR3 has 15 residues. Germline V CDR1 and CDR2: LNHDA, SQIVND (reference sequence). Filled out from reference TRBV19 and TRBJ1-1, the complete variable domain reads DGGITQSPKYLFRKEGQNVTLSCEQNLNHDAMYWYRQDPGQGLRLIYYSQIVNDFQKGDIAEGYSVSREKKESFPLTVTSAQKNPTAFYLCASSTQLDRATEAFFGQGTRLTVV.

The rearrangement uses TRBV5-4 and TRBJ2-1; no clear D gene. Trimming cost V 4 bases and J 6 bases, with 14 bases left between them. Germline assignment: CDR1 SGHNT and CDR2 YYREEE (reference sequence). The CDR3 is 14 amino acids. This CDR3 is CASSLDPAANEQFF. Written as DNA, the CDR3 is TGTGCCAGCAGCCTGGACCCGGCGGCCAATGAGCAGTTCTTC.

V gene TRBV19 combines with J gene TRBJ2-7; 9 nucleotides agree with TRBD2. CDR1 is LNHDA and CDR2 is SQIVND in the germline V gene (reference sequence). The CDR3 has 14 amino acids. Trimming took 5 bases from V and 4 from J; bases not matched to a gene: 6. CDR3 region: CASSSASGIYEQYF. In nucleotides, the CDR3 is TGTGCCAGTAGTTCGGCTAGCGGGATTTACGAGCAGTACTTC.

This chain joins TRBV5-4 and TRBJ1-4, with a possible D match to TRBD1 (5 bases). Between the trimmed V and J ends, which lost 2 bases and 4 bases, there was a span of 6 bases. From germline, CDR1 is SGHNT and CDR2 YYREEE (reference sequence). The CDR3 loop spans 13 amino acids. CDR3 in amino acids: CASSFQGNEKLFF. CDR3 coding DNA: TGTGCCAGCAGCTTCCAGGGTAATGAAAAACTGTTTTTT.

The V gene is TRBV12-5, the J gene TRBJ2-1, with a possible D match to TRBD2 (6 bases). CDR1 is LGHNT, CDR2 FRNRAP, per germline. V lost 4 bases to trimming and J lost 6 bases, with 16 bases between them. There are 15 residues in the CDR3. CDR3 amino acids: CASGYTGELGNEQFF. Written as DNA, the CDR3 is TGTGCTAGTGGTTATACGGGGGAGTTGGGCAATGAGCAGTTCTTC.

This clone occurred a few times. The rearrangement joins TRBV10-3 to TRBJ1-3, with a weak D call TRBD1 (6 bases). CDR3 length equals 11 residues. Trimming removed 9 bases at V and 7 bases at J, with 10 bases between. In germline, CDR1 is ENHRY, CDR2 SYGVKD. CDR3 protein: CAMGGGNTIYF. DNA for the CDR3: TGTGCCATGGGCGGGGGCAACACCATATATTTT.

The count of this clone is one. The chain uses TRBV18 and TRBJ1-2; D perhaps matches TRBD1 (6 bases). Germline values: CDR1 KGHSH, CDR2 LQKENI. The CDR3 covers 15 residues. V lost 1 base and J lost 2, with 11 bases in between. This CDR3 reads CASSPQAGDNYGYTF. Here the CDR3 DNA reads TGTGCCAGCTCACCACAGGCAGGGGACAACTATGGCTACACCTTC.